The rows below give T cell receptor beta chains drawn from one sample of a study of radiotherapy plus CTLA-4 blockade in lung cancer. Data came from immunoSEQ multiplex PCR; TCRdb stores just in-frame clones and leaves some out. This table has about 97,000 clones, roughly 79% appearing once. This specimen was peripheral blood, taken from a patient treated with radiotherapy plus ipilimumab. Receptors originate from a human donor with non-small cell lung cancer who had a partial response to radiotherapy plus ipilimumab. Some clones in this sample may be carry-over from other donors' samples. Both conserved end residues are part of each CDR3. The order of the fields is J gene, V gene, D gene, clone size, CDR3 DNA, CDR3 protein. D genes are given only for firm matches. Not every row has a clone size; where given, it reads once, few, many or a size class.

TRBJ1-4	TRBV27	-	-	TGTGCCAGCACCTCGGACAACCGTAATGAAAAACTGTTTTTT	CASTSDNRNEKLFF
TRBJ2-7	TRBV10-3	TRBD2	-	TGTGCCATCAGTGAGCTTGGAAAGGCTAGCGGGAGCTACGAGCAGTACTTC	CAISELGKASGSYEQYF
TRBJ2-7	TRBV29-1	TRBD2	-	TGCGCCGGGGGAGGGGAGCCCTACGAGCAGTACTTC	CAGGGEPYEQYF
TRBJ1-1	TRBV30	-	-	TGTGCCTGGAGGCGAACGTTTACCACTGAAGCTTTCTTT	CAWRRTFTTEAFF
TRBJ1-2	TRBV2	-	few	TGTGCCAGCAGAACAGGGTTTGGGTATGGCTACACCTTC	CASRTGFGYGYTF
TRBJ1-5	TRBV10-2	-	-	TGCGCCAGCAGTGAGTCGAACAGGGATCAGCCCCAGCATTTT	CASSESNRDQPQHF
TRBJ2-7	TRBV10-1	TRBD1	-	TGCGCCAACCGGACAGGAACAAAAATTGGTCGTACCTACGAGCAGTACTTC	CANRTGTKIGRTYEQYF
TRBJ2-1	TRBV5-3	-	-	TGTGCCAGAAGCCCCGACGGGAGCTCCTACAATGAGCAGTTCTTC	CARSPDGSSYNEQFF
TRBJ2-4	TRBV11-2	TRBD2	-	TGTGCCAGCAGCTTAGGGGGACTAGCGGGAGAAGTCGCCAAAAACATTCAGTACTTC	CASSLGGLAGEVAKNIQYF
TRBJ2-7	TRBV4-1	-	-	TGCGCCAGCAGCCACCCACTAGGCGAGCAGTACTTC	CASSHPLGEQYF
TRBJ2-5	TRBV18	-	-	TGTGCCAGCTCACCTCCACAAGAGACCCAGTACTTC	CASSPPQETQYF
TRBJ2-3	TRBV7-2	TRBD2	-	TGTGCCAGCAGTCAGGGACTAGCAGTAGATACGCAGTATTTT	CASSQGLAVDTQYF
TRBJ2-5	TRBV6-1	TRBD2	-	TGTGCCAGCAGACCGGGACTAGCCGCGGAGACCCAGTACTTC	CASRPGLAAETQYF
TRBJ2-1	TRBV19	TRBD1	-	TGTGCCAGTAGTTGGGACAGTCACAATGAGCAGTTCTTC	CASSWDSHNEQFF
TRBJ1-5	TRBV19	-	-	TGTGCCAGTAGTATTACTCTGACAGGAAATCAGCCCCAGCATTTT	CASSITLTGNQPQHF
TRBJ2-2	TRBV6-1	TRBD2	-	TGTGCCAGCAGTCCCTGGGGGGGTAGCACCGGGGAGCTGTTTTTT	CASSPWGGSTGELFF
TRBJ2-5	TRBV27	-	-	TGTGCCAGCAGTCTGAGAGGGCCTACATGGACCCAGTACTTC	CASSLRGPTWTQYF
TRBJ2-7	TRBV7-9	-	few	TGTGCCAGCAGCCCCCGGGACAAAAGCTACGAGCAGTACTTC	CASSPRDKSYEQYF
TRBJ1-4	TRBV7-9	-	few	TGTGCCAGCAGCTTAAGGTCGGCGACAGATGAAAAACTGTTTTTT	CASSLRSATDEKLFF
TRBJ2-1	TRBV28	-	-	TGTGCCAGCAGTTTACTCGATGAGCAGTTCTTC	CASSLLDEQFF
TRBJ2-7	TRBV28	-	-	TGTGCCAGCAGTCCTTGGGGGGTCGGCCCTAACGAGCAGTACTTC	CASSPWGVGPNEQYF
TRBJ2-3	TRBV10-2	TRBD1	-	TGCGCCAGCAGTGACCTAGCAGGGGGTTGGGGCACAGATACGCAGTATTTT	CASSDLAGGWGTDTQYF
TRBJ2-7	TRBV7-9	-	once	TGTGCCAGCAGCCGGAGGGGCCCTTCCTACGAGCAGTACTTC	CASSRRGPSYEQYF
TRBJ2-7	TRBV5-4	TRBD2	few	TGTGCCAGCAGCCGCAGTGGCGGGAGGGTCCACGAGCAGTACTTC	CASSRSGGRVHEQYF
TRBJ2-1	TRBV5-1	TRBD2	-	TGCGCCAGCAGCTTCGTCCCTAGCGGGATTTCCTACAATGAGCAGTTCTTC	CASSFVPSGISYNEQFF
TRBJ2-7	TRBV19	TRBD1	-	TGTGCCAGCGCGGGACAGGGGGTGGGACCCTCCTACGAGCAGTACTTC	CASAGQGVGPSYEQYF
TRBJ1-6	TRBV9	TRBD1	-	TGTGCCAGCAGCGTGGGACAGGGGGTTTCACCCCTCCACTTT	CASSVGQGVSPLHF
TRBJ2-3	TRBV14	TRBD2	-	TGTGCCAGCAGCGCACTAGCGGGAGGTTTTGATACGCAGTATTTT	CASSALAGGFDTQYF
TRBJ1-5	TRBV28	TRBD1	-	TGTGCCAGCAGGCCCCGACAGGGGGCTCGTCGCAATCAGCCCCAGCATTTT	CASRPRQGARRNQPQHF
TRBJ2-1	TRBV5-1	-	-	TGCGCCAGCAGTCGCGCGACAGTTAACAATGAGCAGTTCTTC	CASSRATVNNEQFF
TRBJ2-1	TRBV6-1	-	few	TGTGCCAGCAGTGAAGGGGCTGTTTCGTACAATGAGCAGTTCTTC	CASSEGAVSYNEQFF
TRBJ1-5	TRBV7-8	-	-	TGTGCCAGCAGCTTGAGGAACAGGGTGGGCAATCAGCCCCAGCATTTT	CASSLRNRVGNQPQHF
TRBJ2-5	TRBV9	-	-	TGTGCCAGCAGCGTCGGGGTGGTCCAAGAGACCCAGTACTTC	CASSVGVVQETQYF
TRBJ1-1	TRBV5-6	TRBD1	once	TGTGCCAGCAGCTACCGGACAGGGGGCACTGAAGCTTTCTTT	CASSYRTGGTEAFF
TRBJ1-3	TRBV18	-	-	TGTGCCAGCTCACCGAGGACGTTTGGCGGGGCAGGGAACACCATATATTTT	CASSPRTFGGAGNTIYF
TRBJ1-4	TRBV2	-	-	TGTGCCAGCAGTCACAGGGCAGCTAATGAAAAACTGTTTTTT	CASSHRAANEKLFF
TRBJ2-7	TRBV7-2	-	-	TGTGCCAGCAGCCCCAGCGGCAACTACGAGCAGTACTTC	CASSPSGNYEQYF
TRBJ1-4	TRBV4-1	-	-	TGCGCCAGCAGCCAATGGGGGCGTGATGAAAAACTGTTTTTT	CASSQWGRDEKLFF
TRBJ2-1	TRBV5-1	TRBD2	once	TGCGCCAGCAGACCGGCCCTAGCGGGAGTGGAGGAGCAGTTCTTC	CASRPALAGVEEQFF
TRBJ1-1	TRBV10-3	-	-	TGTGCCATCAGTGAAGGGGGGGTCGCTGAAGCTTTCTTT	CAISEGGVAEAFF
TRBJ1-2	TRBV7-8	TRBD1	-	TGTGCCAGCTTAGAGACAGGGGCAAGTGGCTACACCTTC	CASLETGASGYTF
TRBJ2-1	TRBV5-1	TRBD2	-	TGCGCCAGCAGCTCCGGGACTAGCGGGGGGCTCTCCAATGAGCAGTTCTTC	CASSSGTSGGLSNEQFF
TRBJ2-3	TRBV5-6	TRBD2	few	TGTGCCAGCAGCCCTTTAGCGGGGCTGGATACGCAGTATTTT	CASSPLAGLDTQYF
TRBJ1-3	TRBV19	-	few	TGTGCCAGTAGTTCACAGGACTCTGGAAACACCATATATTTT	CASSSQDSGNTIYF
TRBJ1-1	TRBV11-3	-	-	TGTGCCAGCAGCAACGGGAGGGGGAACACTGAAGCTTTCTTT	CASSNGRGNTEAFF
TRBJ2-5	TRBV28	-	once	TGTGCCAGCAGTAATATGGGTGGGGAGCAGTACTTC	CASSNMGGEQYF
TRBJ2-1	TRBV11-2	TRBD2	-	TGTGCCAGCAGCACTAGCGGGCCCTACTACAATGAGCAGTTCTTC	CASSTSGPYYNEQFF
TRBJ1-1	TRBV29-1	TRBD1	-	TGCAGCGTTGAAGAAGGGCGACAGGGATTACCTTTCTTT	CSVEEGRQGLPFF
TRBJ2-7	TRBV2	TRBD1	-	TGTGCCAGCAAAGGACAGGGGATGTCCTACGAGCAGTACTTC	CASKGQGMSYEQYF
TRBJ1-1	TRBV7-6	-	-	TGTGCCAGCAGCTTGCTGGCGAAGGGAGGGAGCACTGAAGCTTTCTTT	CASSLLAKGGSTEAFF
TRBJ2-3	TRBV12-5	TRBD2	-	TGTGCTAGTGGTTTGGGTCTAGCGGGAGGCACAGATACGCAGTATTTT	CASGLGLAGGTDTQYF
TRBJ2-4	TRBV27	-	-	TGTGCCAGCAGTTTCGGGATTTCCAAAAACATTCAGTACTTC	CASSFGISKNIQYF
TRBJ2-4	TRBV13	TRBD1	-	TGTGCCAGCAGCTTAGGGGACAGGGGGTTAGGCAAAAACATTCAGTACTTC	CASSLGDRGLGKNIQYF
TRBJ2-5	TRBV7-2	-	once	TGTGCCAGCACCTGGGGTTTCGGGACTCAAGAGACCCAGTACTTC	CASTWGFGTQETQYF
TRBJ2-5	TRBV2	TRBD1	-	TGTGCCAGCAACCGGGACAGGGGGCGGATTGAGACCCAGTACTTC	CASNRDRGRIETQYF
TRBJ1-4	TRBV2	-	-	TGTGCCAGCAATACAGGGAGAAAAGATGAAAAACTGTTTTTT	CASNTGRKDEKLFF
TRBJ1-4	TRBV6-1	TRBD1	-	TGTGCCAGCAGTGACCCGGCAGGGGGCGTGGGAGAAAAACTGTTTTTT	CASSDPAGGVGEKLFF
TRBJ2-2	TRBV7-2	-	-	TGTGCCAGCAGCGCAACCTCTGGAGGTACCGGGGAGCTGTTTTTT	CASSATSGGTGELFF
TRBJ2-3	TRBV7-2	TRBD2	-	TGTGCCAGCAGTTTAGCGGGGCTCACAGATACGCAGTATTTT	CASSLAGLTDTQYF
TRBJ2-4	TRBV7-9	-	-	TGTGCCAGCAGCTTCGGCACCTTAAGGGGAAACATTCAGTACTTC	CASSFGTLRGNIQYF